This T cell receptor (beta chain) was captured in a study of a mutant IDH1 vaccine in newly diagnosed glioma. This CDR3 has 14 amino acids. Trimming left V 5 bases short and J 0 bases short, with 8 bases between. The germline V gene encodes CDR1 SNHLY and CDR2 FYNNEI. As regards this clone: No antigen is known for it.

The method was immunoSEQ multiplex PCR; TCRdb's version includes in-frame clones alone and lacks a portion of them. The sample lists about 66,000 clones; under 85% were seen once. The time point here: week 35, safety follow-up. With topical imiquimod, each dose of the vaccine consisted of 300 ug of mutant IDH1 20-mer peptide. V is TRBV2 and J is TRBJ1-3; D gene ambiguous. This material consisted of PBMCs, taken from a glioma patient whose treatment included an IDH1 peptide vaccine. The sequence derives from a man aged 45-65 years with glioma. The CDR3 region is CASSPWSSGNTIYF. The DNA of the CDR3 is TGTGCCAGCAGTCCCTGGAGCTCTGGAAACACCATATATTTT.